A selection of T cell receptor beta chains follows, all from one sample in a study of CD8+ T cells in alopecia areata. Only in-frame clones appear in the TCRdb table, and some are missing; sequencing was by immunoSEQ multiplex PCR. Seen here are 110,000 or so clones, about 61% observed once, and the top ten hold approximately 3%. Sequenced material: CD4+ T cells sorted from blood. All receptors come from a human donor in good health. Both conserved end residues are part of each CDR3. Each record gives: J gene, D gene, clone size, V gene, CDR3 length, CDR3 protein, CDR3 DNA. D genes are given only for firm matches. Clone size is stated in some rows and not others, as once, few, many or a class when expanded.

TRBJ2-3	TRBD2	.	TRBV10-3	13	CASRTSGTDTQYF	TGTGCCTCTCGGACTAGCGGCACAGATACGCAGTATTTT
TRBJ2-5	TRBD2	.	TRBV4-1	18	CASSPMAWRGAYEETQYF	TGCGCCAGCAGCCCCATGGCTTGGCGGGGGGCATACGAAGAGACCCAGTACTTC
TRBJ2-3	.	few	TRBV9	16	CASSVGAAASTDTQYF	TGTGCCAGCAGCGTAGGAGCGGCAGCAAGCACAGATACGCAGTATTTT
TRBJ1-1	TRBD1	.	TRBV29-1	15	CSVQRQGRVGTEAFF	TGCAGCGTTCAAAGACAGGGTAGAGTCGGCACTGAAGCTTTCTTT
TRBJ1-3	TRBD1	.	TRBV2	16	CASSSDRGTRGNTIYF	TGTGCCAGCAGTAGTGACAGGGGGACCCGTGGAAACACCATATATTTT
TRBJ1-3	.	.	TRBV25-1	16	CASRGGVGSSGNTIYF	TGTGCCAGCAGAGGGGGGGTAGGCTCCTCTGGAAACACCATATATTTT
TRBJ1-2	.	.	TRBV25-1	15	CASSPPQGGRDGYTF	TGTGCCAGCAGTCCACCACAGGGAGGGAGGGATGGCTACACCTTC
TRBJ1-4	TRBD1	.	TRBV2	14	CASTRGGLNEKLFF	TGTGCCAGCACCAGGGGGGGGCTAAATGAAAAACTGTTTTTT
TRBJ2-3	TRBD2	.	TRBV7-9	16	CASSPWGSGAPDTQYF	TGTGCCAGCAGCCCCTGGGGTAGCGGGGCACCAGATACGCAGTATTTT
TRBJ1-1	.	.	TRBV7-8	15	CASSFRARGPTEAFF	.
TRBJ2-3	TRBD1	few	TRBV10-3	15	CAISDGQGNTDTQYF	TGTGCCATCAGTGATGGACAGGGTAATACAGATACGCAGTATTTT
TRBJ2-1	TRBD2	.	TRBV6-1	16	CASSELAGGSYNEQFF	TGTGCCAGCAGTGAATTAGCGGGGGGGTCCTACAATGAGCAGTTCTTC
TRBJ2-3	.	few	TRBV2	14	CASNVGGRTDTQYF	TGTGCCAGCAATGTTGGGGGCCGCACAGATACGCAGTATTTT
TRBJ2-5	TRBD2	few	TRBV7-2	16	CASSLARQRGRETQYF	TGTGCCAGCAGCTTAGCTCGACAGCGGGGGCGAGAGACCCAGTACTTC
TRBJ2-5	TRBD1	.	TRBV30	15	CAWTPGTGRQETQYF	TGTGCCTGGACCCCCGGGACAGGTCGACAAGAGACCCAGTACTTC
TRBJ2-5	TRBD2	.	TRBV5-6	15	CASSLRSSGRETQYF	TGTGCCAGCAGCTTGAGGTCTAGCGGGAGGGAGACCCAGTACTTC
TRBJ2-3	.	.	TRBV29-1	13	CSVGRFSTDTQYF	TGCAGCGTCGGACGGTTCAGCACAGATACGCAGTATTTT
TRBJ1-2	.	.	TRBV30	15	CAWSVKGTTFHGYTF	TGTGCCTGGAGTGTTAAGGGTACGACGTTCCATGGCTACACCTTC
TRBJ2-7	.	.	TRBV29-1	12	CSVEAGGDEQYF	TGCAGCGTTGAAGCCGGGGGCGACGAGCAGTACTTC
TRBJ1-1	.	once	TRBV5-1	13	CASSFQINTEAFF	TGCGCCAGCAGCTTTCAGATCAACACTGAAGCTTTCTTT
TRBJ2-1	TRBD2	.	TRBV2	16	CASSPRGSGGVNEQFF	TGTGCCAGCAGTCCCCGGGGGAGCGGGGGTGTCAATGAGCAGTTCTTC
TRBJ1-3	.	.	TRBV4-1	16	CASSQEGWQDGNTIYF	TGCGCCAGCAGCCAAGAGGGGTGGCAGGACGGAAACACCATATATTTT
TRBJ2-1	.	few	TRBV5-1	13	CASSYSGNNEQFF	TGCGCCAGCAGCTATAGCGGAAACAATGAGCAGTTCTTC
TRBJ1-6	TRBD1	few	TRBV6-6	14	CASDYRGTRSPLHF	TGTGCCAGCGACTACAGGGGCACGCGTTCACCCCTCCACTTT
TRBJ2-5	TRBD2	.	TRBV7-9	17	CASSRRTSGGLQETQYF	TGTGCCAGCAGCCGCCGGACTAGCGGGGGATTACAAGAGACCCAGTACTTC
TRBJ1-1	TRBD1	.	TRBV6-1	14	CASRGTGALTEAFF	TGTGCCAGCAGGGGCACAGGGGCGCTCACTGAAGCTTTCTTT
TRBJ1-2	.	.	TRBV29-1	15	CSVEGVQVGGHGYTF	TGCAGCGTTGAAGGAGTACAAGTCGGTGGGCATGGCTACACCTTC
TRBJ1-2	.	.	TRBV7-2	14	CASSPRDKNYGYTF	TGTGCCAGCAGCCCGCGGGACAAGAACTATGGCTACACCTTC
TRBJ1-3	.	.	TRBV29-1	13	CSVRTSSGNTIYF	TGCAGCGTGCGGACGAGCTCTGGAAACACCATATATTTT
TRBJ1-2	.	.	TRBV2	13	CARAGSSAYGYTF	TGTGCCAGGGCAGGAAGTTCCGCTTATGGCTACACCTTC
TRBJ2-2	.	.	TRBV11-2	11	CASSSLWELFF	TGTGCCAGCAGCTCGTTGTGGGAGCTGTTTTTT
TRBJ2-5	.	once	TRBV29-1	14	CSVAPGPYQETQYF	TGCAGCGTTGCTCCAGGCCCGTACCAAGAGACCCAGTACTTC
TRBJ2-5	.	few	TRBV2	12	CASRRGIETQYF	TGTGCCAGCCGCAGGGGAATAGAGACCCAGTACTTC
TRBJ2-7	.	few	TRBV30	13	CAFTPRTSYEQYF	TGTGCCTTCACTCCTCGGACGTCCTACGAGCAGTACTTC
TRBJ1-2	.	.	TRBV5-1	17	CASSLANVAGANYGYTF	TGCGCCAGCAGCTTGGCCAATGTTGCAGGAGCTAACTATGGCTACACCTTC
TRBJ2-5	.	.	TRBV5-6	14	CASSFRGTQETQYF	TGTGCCAGCAGCTTCCGGGGGACCCAAGAGACCCAGTACTTC
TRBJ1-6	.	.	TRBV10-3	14	CAIKNRVDNSPLHF	TGTGCCATCAAGAACAGAGTAGATAATTCACCCCTCCACTTT
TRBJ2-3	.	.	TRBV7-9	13	CASSLVSTDTQYF	TGTGCCAGCAGCTTAGTTAGCACAGATACGCAGTATTTT
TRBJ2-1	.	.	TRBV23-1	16	CASSHPGTQGVNEQFF	TGCGCCAGCAGTCACCCCGGGACTCAAGGGGTAAATGAGCAGTTCTTC
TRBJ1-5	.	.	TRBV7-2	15	CASSLIGASFQPQHF	TGTGCCAGCAGCTTAATCGGGGCTTCGTTTCAGCCCCAGCATTTT
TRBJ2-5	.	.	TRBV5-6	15	CASRPRGTQQETQYF	TGTGCCAGCAGACCCCGGGGGACACAGCAAGAGACCCAGTACTTC
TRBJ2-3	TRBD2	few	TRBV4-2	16	CASSQISGAGTDTQYF	TGTGCCAGCAGCCAGATCAGCGGGGCCGGCACAGATACGCAGTATTTT
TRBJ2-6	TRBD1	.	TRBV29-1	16	CSVLGDRVSGANVLTF	TGCAGCGTGCTCGGGGACAGGGTCTCTGGGGCCAACGTCCTGACTTTC
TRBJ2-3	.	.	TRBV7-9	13	CASAAGMADTQYF	TGTGCCAGCGCGGCGGGGATGGCAGATACGCAGTATTTT
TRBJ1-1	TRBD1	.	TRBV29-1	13	CSVQQGEGTEAFF	TGCAGCGTTCAACAGGGGGAAGGTACTGAAGCTTTCTTT
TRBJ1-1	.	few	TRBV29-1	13	CSVEAARNTEAFF	TGCAGCGTTGAGGCGGCCCGGAACACTGAAGCTTTCTTT
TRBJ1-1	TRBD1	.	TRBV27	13	CASSIGQDTEAFF	TGTGCCAGCAGTATAGGACAGGACACTGAAGCTTTCTTT
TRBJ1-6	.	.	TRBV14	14	CASSQPGLGSPLHF	TGTGCCAGCAGCCAACCTGGGTTAGGATCACCCCTCCACTTT
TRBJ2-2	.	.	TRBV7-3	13	CASSLPGPGELFF	TGTGCCAGCAGCTTACCCGGACCAGGGGAGCTGTTTTTT
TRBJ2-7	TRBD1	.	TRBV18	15	CASSPPKQGTYGQYF	TGTGCCAGCTCACCACCGAAACAGGGGACCTACGGGCAGTACTTC
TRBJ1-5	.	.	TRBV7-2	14	CASSGRSGNQPQHF	TGTGCCAGCAGCGGAAGGTCAGGCAATCAGCCCCAGCATTTT
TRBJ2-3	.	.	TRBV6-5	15	CASSRSRTVTDTQYF	TGTGCCAGCAGTCGCTCCCGGACAGTTACAGATACGCAGTATTTT